This T cell receptor (beta chain) was captured in a study of cytomegalovirus exposure and HLA in healthy donors. Findings of the study overall: In an earlier analysis, about 87% or about 30%: the productive usage of most TCR beta V segments. More clonal expansion characterized HLA-associated TCR beta chains than equally common others in a later analysis. Researchers reported from a later analysis that most CMV-associated TCR beta chains appeared HLA-restricted.

As for this clone: Antigen unknown.

Primers for the PCR totalled 60 Vbeta and 13 Jbeta. The method was immunoSEQ multiplex PCR; TCRdb's version includes in-frame clones alone and lacks a portion of them. The repertoire has 200,000 or so clones, more than 75% of them found once; the top ten carry 6.5%. V shed 3 bases and J shed 4 bases, with 12 bases lying between them. Germline V gene data show CDR1 as MDHEN and CDR2 as SYDVKM. This CDR3 has 14 amino acids. This receptor was obtained from a woman in her forties or fifties in good health and CMV-seropositive. The V gene is TRBV28, the J gene TRBJ2-5, with a tentative D call TRBD2 (7 bases). Sequencing input: PBMCs. The CDR3, as DNA: TGTGCCAGCAGTTTCGGGGGGCTCCTAGAGACCCAGTACTTC. The encoded protein is CASSFGGLLETQYF.